These 11 T cell receptor beta chains originate from one sample sequenced in a study of cytomegalovirus exposure and HLA in healthy donors. Primers: 60 Vbeta forward and 13 Jbeta reverse. Only in-frame clones appear in the TCRdb table, and some are missing; sequencing was by immunoSEQ multiplex PCR. The table has 150,000 to 200,000 clones, roughly 83% seen once; the top ten hold around 0.97%. Material for sequencing was PBMCs. These receptors originate from a man younger than 45 in good health and CMV-seronegative.

The chain uses TRBV18 and TRBJ1-6; 10 positions agree with TRBD1. V was pared by 4 bases and J by 14 bases, with 17 bases of the junction left unmatched. CDR1 KGHSH and CDR2 LQKENI come from the germline V gene. The CDR3 spans 17 residues. The CDR3 nucleotides read TGTGCCAGCTCACTCAGCCCTCCGGGACAGGGGATGAGAACCCTCCACTTT. The encoded protein is CASSLSPPGQGMRTLHF. Full variable domain (rest looked up from reference TRBV18 and TRBJ1-6): NAGVMQNPRHLVRRRGQEARLRCSPMKGHSHVYWYRQLPEEGLKFMVYLQKENIIDESGMPKERFSAEFPKEGPSILRIQQVVRGDSAAYFCASSLSPPGQGMRTLHFGNGTRLTVT.

The V call is TRBV11-3, the J call TRBJ2-1, with 10 bases lining up with TRBD2. Trimming took 4 bases from V and 1 from J; bases not matched to a gene: 7. From germline, CDR1 is SGHNT and CDR2 YENEEA. CDR3 length: 17 residues. The CDR3 region has the DNA TGTGCCAGCAGCTCCTCTAGCGGGAGTAGGTCCTACAATGAGCAGTTCTTC. This encodes CASSSSSGSRSYNEQFF.

The J gene is TRBJ2-1, the V gene TRBV6-5; 8 positions match TRBD2. V shed 5 bases, J shed 16 bases, and the junction held 13 bases outside the gene matches. The CDR3 has 13 residues. CDR1 MNHEY and CDR2 SVGAGI come from the germline V gene. CDR3 sequence reads: CASSNGVAGPQFF. The DNA of the CDR3 is TGTGCCAGCAGTAACGGGGTAGCGGGGCCCCAATTCTTC.

This clone was found a few times. V usage is TRBV6-5 and J usage is TRBJ1-4; no clear D. Trimming removed 6 bases from V and 8 bases from J, with 19 bases in between. The germline CDR1 and CDR2 sequences are MNHEY and SVGAGI. The CDR3 length is 15 residues. This chain's CDR3 is CASSSSGWSQEKLFF. The CDR3 DNA sequence: TGTGCCAGCAGCTCCTCCGGATGGTCACAGGAAAAACTGTTTTTT.

CDR3 sequence reads: CASSRTTLVEEQFF. CDR3 in DNA: TGCGCCAGCAGCCGAACAACTTTAGTGGAGGAGCAGTTCTTC. J is TRBJ2-1 and V is TRBV5-1, with D unresolved. CDR1 is SGHRS and CDR2 is YFSETQ in the germline V gene. CDR3 length: 14 amino acids. The germline V and J ends were trimmed by 4 bases and 10 bases, with 18 bases remaining between them.

The rearrangement uses TRBV7-9 and TRBJ1-2; the D gene is possibly TRBD1 (6 bases). The CDR3 extends over 13 amino acids. Germline loops: CDR1 SEHNR, CDR2 FQNEAQ (reference sequence). Trimming removed 5 bases at V and 1 base at J, with 8 bases between. DNA of the CDR3: TGTGCCAGCAGCCCAGGGGTTAACTATGGCTACACCTTC. Protein sequence: CASSPGVNYGYTF.

The V and J genes are TRBV30 and TRBJ2-3, with 9 bases matching TRBD1. The V segment lost 2 bases and the J segment 4 bases; nucleotides outside the gene matches: 7. The CDR3 runs 15 residues. The V gene's germline CDR1 is GTSNPN and CDR2 SVGIG (reference sequence). The CDR3 is CAWSWGTGSPDTQYF. The DNA for the CDR3 is TGTGCCTGGAGTTGGGGGACAGGGAGCCCAGATACGCAGTATTTT.

V and J are TRBV6-6 and TRBJ1-1, with D maybe TRBD1 (5 bases). The CDR3 totals 15 residues. Trimming cost V 1 base and J 0 bases, with 9 bases left between them. Looked up from germline, CDR1 is MNHNY and CDR2 is SVGAGI (reference sequence). In nucleotides, the CDR3 is TGTGCCAGCAGTTACTACAGGTCACTGAACACTGAAGCTTTCTTT. This translates into CASSYYRSLNTEAFF.

The chain employs TRBV15 and TRBJ1-1, with D perhaps TRBD1 (5 bases). Trimming pared 3 bases from V and 7 bases from J, leaving 9 bases between. The CDR3 has 12 residues. Germline CDR1 LNHNV, CDR2 YYDKDF (reference sequence). DNA of the CDR3: TGTGCCACCAGCAGGGTCCAGGGTGAAGCTTTCTTT. Translated, it gives CATSRVQGEAFF. The full variable domain, rest sourced from reference TRBV15 and TRBJ1-1, is DAMVIQNPRYQVTQFGKPVTLSCSQTLNHNVMYWYQQKSSQAPKLLFHYYDKDFNNEADTPDNFQSRRPNTSFCFLDIRSPGLGDTAMYLCATSRVQGEAFFGQGTRLTVV.

The genes are TRBV29-1 and TRBJ1-5, with D tentatively TRBD1 (6 bases). CDR1 SQVTM and CDR2 ANQGSEA come from the germline V gene. V was cut by 8 bases and J by 1 base, with 9 bases left in between. CDR3 size: 12 residues. For the CDR3, the DNA is TGCAGCCACAGGGTCAGCAATCAGCCCCAGCATTTT. Its translation is CSHRVSNQPQHF.

V is TRBV5-4 and J is TRBJ2-5; 7 nucleotides match TRBD2. CDR3 size: 13 residues. Germline-derived CDR1 and CDR2 are SGHNT and YYREEE (reference sequence). V gave up 3 bases and J gave up 4 bases; unmatched junction bases: 3. The CDR3 here is CASSSSGRETQYF. The CDR3 DNA follows: TGTGCCAGCAGCTCTAGCGGTAGAGAGACCCAGTACTTC.